This T cell receptor beta chain was sequenced for a study of T cells in Graves' hyperthyroidism and ophthalmopathy (dated by TCRdb to about 2019). Turning to the overall study: To identify TCR V-J signatures that set the groups apart, the researchers used a discovery cohort of 100 patients, made up of some 41 with Graves' ophthalmopathy and approximately 57 with stable Graves' hyperthyroidism. An independent validation cohort of about 19 hyperthyroidism patients and about 15 patients who later progressed to ophthalmopathy tested prospective prediction of ophthalmopathy. For training and testing, the roughly 97 patients in the discovery cohort were randomly divided in a 7:3 ratio. In addition, the study compared T-cell repertoires in thyroid tissue and in blood from six Graves' hyperthyroidism patients. After sampling, hyperthyroidism patients received methimazole starting at 30 mg daily, and ophthalmopathy patients received high-dose intravenous methylprednisolone. The paper describes TCR Vbeta CDR3 sequencing of roughly 130 peripheral blood samples, made up of about 40 ophthalmopathy patients, more than 70 hyperthyroidism patients and some 17 progressor patients.

Stable Graves' hyperthyroidism was defined as the absence of progression to ophthalmopathy over 18 months of follow-up. Hyperthyroidism patients were newly diagnosed, with disease duration under 2 months, and aged 18 to 65 years. Exclusion was applied to patients with uncontrolled infections, other autoimmune diseases, pregnancy or lactation. Clinical symptoms, serum thyroxine and TRAb, thyroid ultrasound, and orbital computed tomography formed the basis for the diagnoses. Total RNA was extracted with Trizol reagent, and quality was checked on an Agilent 2100 Bioanalyzer. The TCR beta CDR3 regions were amplified from the RNA transcripts. The first round of RT-PCR for the TCR CDR3 was performed with the HTBI primer set and the Qiagen OneStep RT-PCR kit. Libraries were constructed in a second round of multiplex PCR, after which size selection and purification were carried out. Sequencing of the libraries was done on an Illumina HiSeq2000 using paired-end 100 bp reads. The study's own analysis went as follows. Raw data were processed with SOAPnuke, discarding reads with adapters, uncalled bases, mean Phred below 15, or no exact constant-primer or identifier match. COPE v1.2.5 was used to merge the high-quality paired reads, and each unique nucleotide sequence was defined as a clonotype. MiTCR v1.1 was used to align the clonotypes against IMGT TRBV, TRBD and TRBJ reference segments. The analysis included only V-J combinations with a frequency above 0.0001, which together covered more than 99% of the repertoires. The TCS score was defined as F50 (clonal expansion) divided by E x V (chaos), with BLOSUM62-based TCRdist calculated between CDR3 peptides within each V-J. Welch's t-statistics and random forest reduced fewer than 550 V-J features to about 13, which were used in a naive Bayes classifier (R e1071). Thyroid-blood repertoire similarity was quantified with the Morisita-Horn index. The raw public reads went through TCRdb reprocessing: fastp at Q25, MiXCR clone calling, in-frame beta chains kept. Identical CDR3 protein sequences are pooled into one entry, listed with their most common genes and DNA. The V and J calls here are based on TCRdb, not the publication. The sample records a few hundred thousand distinct CDR3 sequences, approximately 44% of which are singletons. Of the sample, about 8.3% falls within the top ten clones.

This clonotype was detected many times. Which antigen it targets is not known. No per-base quality is available; no much larger clone lies one base away. From its cysteine to its phenylalanine, the CDR3 spans 15 amino acids. Only the CDR3 DNA stays, 45 bases, in frame from base 1. CDR1 and CDR2 (SGHKS, YYEKEE) derive from the germline V gene (reference sequence). Cut back by 4 bases and 6 bases, the V and J ends lie 19 bases apart. What the study reported, not specific to this receptor: A model built on a 13 V-J signature distinguished ophthalmopathy from stable hyperthyroidism, reaching around 88% sensitivity and about 81% specificity in cross-validation and 80%/75% in testing. No statistical method was used to set the sample size in advance, and investigators knew the group allocation. Blood samples also contained most of the expanded thyroid clonotypes (frequency above 0.001), which suggests that blood repertoires may reflect thyroid immune responses. During validation, the model predicted progression to ophthalmopathy a median of about 5.9 months ahead of onset, with around 71% sensitivity and 72.22% specificity.

The sequence joins TRBV5-5 to TRBJ1-1, with the identity of the D gene unclear. Sequencing used peripheral blood or thyroid tissue (not recorded which). The clonotype was recovered from a woman under 30 with Graves' hyperthyroidism. The DNA sequence is as follows: TGTGCCAGCAGCATCGTGACCCAATCGTGGGCTGAAGCTTTCTTT. The encoded protein is CASSIVTQSWAEAFF.